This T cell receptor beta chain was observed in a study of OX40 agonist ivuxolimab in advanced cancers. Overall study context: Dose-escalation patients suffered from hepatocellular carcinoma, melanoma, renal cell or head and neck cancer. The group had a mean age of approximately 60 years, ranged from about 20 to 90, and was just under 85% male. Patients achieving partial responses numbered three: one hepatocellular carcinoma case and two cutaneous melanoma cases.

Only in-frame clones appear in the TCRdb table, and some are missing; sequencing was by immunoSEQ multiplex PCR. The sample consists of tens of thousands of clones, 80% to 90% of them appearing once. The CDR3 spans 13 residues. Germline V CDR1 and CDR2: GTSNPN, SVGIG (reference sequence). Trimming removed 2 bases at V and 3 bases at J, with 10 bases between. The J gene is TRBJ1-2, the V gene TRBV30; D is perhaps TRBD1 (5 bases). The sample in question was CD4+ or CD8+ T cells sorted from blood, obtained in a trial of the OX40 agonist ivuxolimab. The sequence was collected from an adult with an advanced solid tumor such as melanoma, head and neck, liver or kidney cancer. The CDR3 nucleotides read TGTGCCTGGAGTAAGGGGATTGACTATGGCTACACCTTC. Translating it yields CAWSKGIDYGYTF.